This T cell receptor beta chain stems from a study of T cells in Graves' hyperthyroidism and ophthalmopathy. Template material for amplifying TCR beta CDR3 regions consisted of RNA transcripts. HTBI primers were employed in a first-round RT-PCR of the TCR CDR3. MiXCR was run by TCRdb on the multiplex PCR reads, yielding one entry per CDR3 protein. This sample has 350,000 to 450,000 distinct CDR3 sequences; about 14% occur once, and the top ten carry around 28%. V gave up 3 bases and J gave up 1 base, with 9 bases separating them. CDR3 length: 14 residues. Subjects with ophthalmopathy showed a Clinical Activity Score no lower than 3, a NOSPECS grade no lower than 4, and a duration shorter than 3 months. Lactation, pregnancy, other autoimmune disease or uncontrolled infection led to exclusion of patients.

J is TRBJ2-5 and V is TRBV12-3 or TRBV12-4; D is undetermined. The sequence came from a man aged 50 or older with Graves' ophthalmopathy. Specimen: blood. The CDR3 protein is CASSFQWPQETQYF. CDR3 DNA: TGTGCCAGCAGTTTTCAATGGCCCCAAGAGACCCAGTACTTC.